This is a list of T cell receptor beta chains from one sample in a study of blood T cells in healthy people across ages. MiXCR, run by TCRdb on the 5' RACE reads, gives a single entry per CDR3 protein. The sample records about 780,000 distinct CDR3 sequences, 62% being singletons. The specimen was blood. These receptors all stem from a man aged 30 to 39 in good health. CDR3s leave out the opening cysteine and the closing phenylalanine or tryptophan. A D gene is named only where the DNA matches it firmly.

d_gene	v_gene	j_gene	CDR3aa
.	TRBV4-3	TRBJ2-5	ASASYTGWGETQY
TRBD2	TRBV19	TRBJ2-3	ASSMGGSRTDTQY
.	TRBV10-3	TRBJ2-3	AIAERGSTDTQY
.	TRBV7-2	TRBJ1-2	ASSFQGDYGYT
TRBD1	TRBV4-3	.	ASSQDEGGIFEQY
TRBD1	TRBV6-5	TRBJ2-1	ASSPRQGISNEQF
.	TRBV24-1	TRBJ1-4	AILVFAPATNEKLF
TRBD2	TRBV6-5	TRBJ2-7	ASSYSYETSGTYEQY
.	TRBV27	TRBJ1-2	ASSPTPTGRAVGGYT
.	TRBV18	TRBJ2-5	ASSPQQETQY
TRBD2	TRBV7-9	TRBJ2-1	ASRNTSGVNNEQF
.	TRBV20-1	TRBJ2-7	SARDRGHYEQY
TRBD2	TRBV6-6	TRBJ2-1	ASSYHPAGGYNEQF
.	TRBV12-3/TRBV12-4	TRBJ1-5	ASTPGDQPQH
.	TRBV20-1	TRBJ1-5	SASARSNQPQH
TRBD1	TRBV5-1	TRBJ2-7	ASSPGQANVEQY
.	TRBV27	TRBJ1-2	ASSFAASFVYGYT
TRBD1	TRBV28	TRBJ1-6	ASTYRGNSPLH
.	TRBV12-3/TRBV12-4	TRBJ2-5	ASSFRTQETQY
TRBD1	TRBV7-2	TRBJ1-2	ASSLEQGAYGYT
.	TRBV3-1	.	ASSPRDTRGYEQY
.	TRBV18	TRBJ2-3	ASSPNGGRTDTQY
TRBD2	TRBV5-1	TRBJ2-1	ASSLGSGGPWEQF
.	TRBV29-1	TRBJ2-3	SVVWGTDTQY